A single sample gave rise to the 10 T cell receptor beta chains below, sequenced in a study of metastatic and nonmetastatic thyroid tumors (dated by TCRdb to between 2020 and 2021). None of the patients had been given any treatment before thyroid surgery. Receptor amplification or capture employed PCR. These reads were obtained on an Illumina HiSeq 4000. In TCRdb, the public reads were trimmed at Q25 with fastp and aligned with MiXCR, with productive beta chains retained. The sample records 17,000 or so clones, about 19% of which are singletons. Together, the top ten hold approximately 17% of the sample. What was sequenced was tumor tissue. The receptor source for this set is a female donor with papillary thyroid cancer or a benign thyroid nodule (not recorded which). Some clones in this sample may be carry-over from other donors' samples.

Only a few counts were recorded for this clone. The chain recombines TRBV6-1 with TRBJ2-7, with no clear D. Deletions cut 6 bases from V and 0 bases from J, with 12 bases between. Germline V gives CDR1 MNHNS, CDR2 SASEGT. The CDR3 is made up of 14 amino acids. The CDR3 coding sequence is TGTGCCAGCAGCCCGAGAACGGACTCCTACGAGCAGTACTTC. Protein sequence: CASSPRTDSYEQYF.

This clone was observed at least ten times. J is TRBJ2-5 and V is TRBV6-6; 10 nucleotides agree with TRBD1. V trimming: 0 bases; J trimming: 2 bases; junction bases outside the gene matches: 3. CDR1 and CDR2 from the germline V gene are MNHNY and SVGAGI (reference sequence). The CDR3 loop spans 16 amino acids. The CDR3 is CASSYSWDRGQETQYF. CDR3 nucleotides: TGTGCCAGCAGTTACTCTTGGGACAGGGGACAAGAGACCCAGTACTTC.

J is TRBJ1-2 and V is TRBV19, with TRBD1 as a possible D gene (5 bases). This CDR3 is built from 12 residues. The V end lost 11 bases, the J end lost 4 bases, and 14 bases lay between the germline ends. Germline CDR1 and CDR2: LNHDA and SQIVND (reference sequence). CDR3 coding DNA: TGTGCCCCCTGGGGGGGGGGCTATGGCTACACCTTC. Protein sequence: CAPWGGGYGYTF.

The chain carries TRBV2 and TRBJ2-7; D unclear. CDR1 is SNHLY and CDR2 is FYNNEI in the germline V gene. CDR3 length equals 14 residues. V was clipped by 6 bases and J by 0 bases, with 12 bases between them. CDR3 sequence reads: CASSTQQSSYEQYF. DNA for the CDR3: TGTGCCAGCAGCACCCAGCAGAGCTCCTACGAGCAGTACTTC.

This clone qualifies as large. The rearrangement uses TRBV2 and TRBJ2-3; D is ambiguous. The CDR3 runs 15 residues. V lost 2 bases to trimming and J lost 0 bases, with 9 bases between them. Germline loops: CDR1 SNHLY, CDR2 FYNNEI. CDR3 nucleotide sequence: TGTGCCAGCAGTGAATCGGGCAGTAGCACAGATACGCAGTATTTT. Translating gives CASSESGSSTDTQYF.

The chain combines TRBV7-2 with TRBJ2-3; no definite D call. The V and J ends lost 3 bases and 8 bases respectively, with 9 bases between them. This CDR3 spans 12 amino acids. The germline V gene encodes CDR1 SGHTA and CDR2 FQGNSA. The CDR3 DNA reads TGTGCCAGCAGCTTTTCTGGTCTTACGCAGTATTTT. Protein product: CASSFSGLTQYF.

Many counts were recorded for this clone. CDR3 protein: CASSLSSTDTQYF. In nucleotides, the CDR3 is TGTGCCAGCAGTCTGAGCAGCACAGATACGCAGTATTTT. This chain links TRBV28 with TRBJ2-3; D gene unclear. CDR3 size: 13 residues. Trimming removed 5 bases at V and 0 bases at J, with 6 bases between. Germline CDR1 MDHEN, CDR2 SYDVKM.

This clone came up many times. The chain uses TRBV2 and TRBJ1-2; 8 bases align to TRBD1. With 3 bases clipped from V and 4 bases from J, the junction kept 10 bases outside the gene matches. Germline V gene lookup returns CDR1 SNHLY and CDR2 FYNNEI. The CDR3 loop spans 16 amino acids. CDR3: CASSEFGQGARYGYTF. In DNA, the CDR3 is TGTGCCAGCAGTGAGTTCGGTCAGGGGGCGCGCTATGGCTACACCTTC.

This clone has at least ten counts. The V call is TRBV20-1, the J call TRBJ1-1, with 9 bases matching TRBD1. The CDR3 contains 14 residues. Per the germline V gene, CDR1 is DFQATT and CDR2 is SNEGSKA (reference sequence). V lost 4 bases to trimming and J lost 1 base; unmatched junction nucleotides: 4. DNA of the CDR3: TGCAGTGCTAACACAGGGGGCCGGAACACTGAAGCTTTCTTT. Protein product: CSANTGGRNTEAFF.

As for this clone: Germline is not matched at one junction end, which may reflect a read error. V gene TRBV20-1 combines with J gene TRBJ2-7; the D is unclear. CDR3 length equals 15 residues. CDR1 DFQATT and CDR2 SNEGSKA come from the germline V gene (reference sequence). CDR3 residues: CSALSRHHEVYDQYF. In DNA, the CDR3 is TGCAGTGCCCTAAGCCGGCATCATGAGGTCTACGATCAGTACTTC.